This is a list of T cell receptor beta chains from one sample in a study of T cells in Graves' hyperthyroidism and ophthalmopathy. One entry per CDR3 protein, called by TCRdb with MiXCR from the multiplex PCR reads. The table lists almost 350,000 distinct CDR3 sequences, less than 20% of them singletons. The sample taken for sequencing was blood. The source is a woman between 40 and 55 years old with Graves' ophthalmopathy. CDR3s include the opening cysteine and the closing phenylalanine or tryptophan. The D gene is left open where the match is weak. Not all rows give a size; the values are once, few, many and, for expanded clones, a class.

abundance,d_gene,j_gene,v_gene,CDR3nt,CDR3aa
many,TRBD1,TRBJ1-1,TRBV4-3,TGCGCCAGCAGCCAAGGGGGACAGCTGAACACTGAAGCTTTCTTT,CASSQGGQLNTEAFF
many,-,TRBJ1-1,TRBV7-2,TGTGCCAGCAGCTTAGCGAGTGGAAAGAACACTGAAGCTTTCTTT,CASSLASGKNTEAFF
many,TRBD2,TRBJ2-2,TRBV9,TGTGCCAGCAGCGCCCTTAGCGGGGCGAACACCGGGGAGCTGTTTTTT,CASSALSGANTGELFF
many,-,TRBJ1-1,TRBV5-4,TGTGCCAGCAGCTCGGTAGGAGCGAACACTGAAGCTTTCTTT,CASSSVGANTEAFF
-,TRBD2,TRBJ2-5,TRBV7-6,TGTGCCAGCAGCTTCCAGCGGGAGCAGACCCAGTACTTC,CASSFQREQTQYF
-,-,TRBJ1-6,TRBV4-1,TGCGCCAGCAGCCGTCGGGATCGGAATTCACCCCTCCACTTT,CASSRRDRNSPLHF
few,TRBD2,TRBJ2-2,TRBV4-3,TGCGCCAGCAGACTAGCGCCTAACACCGGGGAGCTGTTTTTT,CASRLAPNTGELFF
few,-,TRBJ2-7,TRBV6-1,TGTGCCAGCAGTCAATACAGGTTCCTGGACGAGCAGTACTTC,CASSQYRFLDEQYF
many,-,TRBJ2-2,TRBV12-3/TRBV12-4,TGTGCCAGCAGTTTAAAGATAACCGGGGAGCTGTTTTTT,CASSLKITGELFF
many,-,TRBJ1-5,TRBV6-4,TGTGCCAGCATTCTAGGCAATCAGCCCCAGCATTTT,CASILGNQPQHF
many,-,TRBJ2-7,TRBV5-4,TGTGCCAGCAGCTTATTTAGCGAGGCGAGGGGGGAGCAGTACTTC,CASSLFSEARGEQYF
many,TRBD1,TRBJ1-2,TRBV19,TGTGCCAGTAGTATTCAGGGGGACAGGGGAAAAGGCGGCTACACCTTC,CASSIQGDRGKGGYTF
many,-,TRBJ2-1,TRBV15,TGTGCCACCAGCAGAGAACGCTCGGCCGGGTCCAGCCACTACAATGAGCAGTTCTTC,CATSRERSAGSSHYNEQFF
many,-,TRBJ1-1,TRBV12-3/TRBV12-4,TGTGCCAGCAGCTTAGGGGGTGAAGCTTTCTTT,CASSLGGEAFF
many,TRBD1,TRBJ1-5,TRBV7-2,TGTGCCAGCAGCTTTAAGACAGGGGGGCAGCCCCAGCATTTT,CASSFKTGGQPQHF
many,-,TRBJ1-1,TRBV28,TGTGCCAGCAGTTTCCCGGGAATGGGCACTGAAGCTTTCTTT,CASSFPGMGTEAFF
many,TRBD1,TRBJ2-4,TRBV24-1,TGTGCCACCAGTGATTGGAACGACAGGGTTGGCAAAAACATTCAGTACTTC,CATSDWNDRVGKNIQYF
many,-,TRBJ2-5,TRBV6-2/TRBV6-3,TGTGCCAGCCTTTACGGGCAGGGGTTCCGGGAGACCCAGTACTTC,CASLYGQGFRETQYF
many,-,TRBJ1-5,TRBV28,TGTGCCAGCAGTTTAGCGGGGGTTGGTCAGCCCCAGCATTTT,CASSLAGVGQPQHF
-,-,TRBJ1-2,TRBV27,TGTGCCAGCAGGGGGGACATGGACTATGGCTACAACTTC,CASRGDMDYGYNF
many,TRBD1,TRBJ1-1,TRBV5-1,TGCGCCAGCAGCGCGCCGGGACAGAAAGCTTTCTTT,CASSAPGQKAFF
many,-,TRBJ1-1,TRBV19,TGTGCCAGTAGTCGCCGAATAGGGTCGAACACTGAAGCTTTCTTT,CASSRRIGSNTEAFF
many,-,TRBJ2-7,TRBV20-1,TGCAGTGCTAGAGATTTCCCCCACGGCGACCAACACCGACACTACGAGCAGTACTTC,CSARDFPHGDQHRHYEQYF
many,-,TRBJ2-7,TRBV28,TGTGCCAGCAGTTTTTTACAGGAAAACCCCTACGAGCAGTACTTC,CASSFLQENPYEQYF
-,-,TRBJ2-7,TRBV6-1,TGTGCCAGCAGAACGGGGTCTGCAGCGGCCCACGAGCAGTACTTC,CASRTGSAAAHEQYF